These 13 T cell receptor beta chains share one sample of origin, sequenced in a study of cytomegalovirus exposure and HLA in healthy donors. The PCR had 60 Vbeta and 13 Jbeta primers. Using immunoSEQ multiplex PCR, the repertoire was profiled, and TCRdb retains in-frame clones only, with some absent. The table lists over 80,000 clones, around 85% of them singletons, with roughly 5% in the top ten. The sequencing input was PBMCs. The receptors come from a man aged 40-49 years in good health and CMV-seropositive.

A note on this clone: Germline is not matched at one junction end, which may reflect a read error. V gene TRBV6-5 combines with J gene TRBJ2-1; the D gene is possibly TRBD1 (6 bases). The CDR3 spans 12 residues. Germline CDR1 reads MNHEY; CDR2 reads SVGAGI. The CDR3 loop is CTSSSSDREQFF. For the CDR3, the DNA is TGTACCAGCAGTTCTTCCGACAGGGAGCAGTTCTTC.

The chain has TRBV7-6 and TRBJ1-2, with a tentative D call TRBD1 (6 bases). V lost 5 bases and J lost 4, with 14 bases in between. Germline V gene sequence: CDR1 SGHVS, CDR2 FNYEAQ. There are 14 residues in the CDR3. The CDR3 DNA sequence: TGTGCCAGCAGCGTGGACAGATCCCGCTATGGCTACACCTTC. This codes for CASSVDRSRYGYTF.

The chain is built from TRBV2 and TRBJ2-7, with D maybe TRBD1 (5 bases). CDR1 and CDR2 (germline): SNHLY, FYNNEI. There are 13 residues in the CDR3. The V and J ends lost 7 bases and 6 bases respectively, with 16 bases between them. In nucleotides, the CDR3 is TGTGCCAGCACGGGCAGGGCCATGGGCGAGCAGTACTTC. It specifies CASTGRAMGEQYF.

This clone appeared a single time. The chain uses TRBV28 and TRBJ1-1, with TRBD1 as a possible D gene (5 bases). This CDR3 contains 14 residues. V was shortened by 1 base and J by 0 bases, with 6 bases between the two germline ends. Germline values: CDR1 MDHEN, CDR2 SYDVKM. CDR3 nucleotides: TGTGCCAGCAGTTTATTCAGGGTGAACACTGAAGCTTTCTTT. It translates to CASSLFRVNTEAFF.

This clone has a single count. The rearrangement uses TRBV5-5 and TRBJ2-5, with TRBD1 matching over 8 bases. The trim removed 4 bases at V and 2 bases at J, leaving 7 bases unmatched. This CDR3 spans 15 amino acids. CDR1 and CDR2 (germline): SGHKS, YYEKEE (reference sequence). This CDR3 reads CASSVGTGVQETQYF. For the CDR3, the DNA is TGTGCCAGCAGCGTAGGGACAGGCGTACAAGAGACCCAGTACTTC.

This clone appeared a single time. This rearrangement joins TRBV5-8 to TRBJ1-1; D is unresolved. Germline V gene lookup returns CDR1 SGHTS and CDR2 YDEGEE. Trimming shortened V by 0 bases and J by 1 base, and 10 bases separated the two germline ends. The length of the CDR3 is 15 residues. The CDR3 reads CASSLGVSKNTEAFF. Written as DNA, the CDR3 is TGTGCCAGCAGCTTGGGAGTAAGCAAGAACACTGAAGCTTTCTTT.

The chain joins TRBV4-1 to TRBJ2-7; 8 bases are a match to TRBD2. Per the germline V gene, CDR1 is MGHRA and CDR2 is YSYEKL. With 0 bases clipped from V and 3 bases from J, the junction kept 7 bases outside the gene matches. CDR3 length equals 16 residues. CDR3 in amino acids: CASSQDHGAGGYEQYF. Written as DNA, the CDR3 is TGCGCCAGCAGCCAAGATCATGGCGCGGGAGGCTACGAGCAGTACTTC.

The chain recombines TRBV2 with TRBJ1-5, with TRBD1 identical over 9 bases. There are 14 residues in the CDR3. V lost 5 bases, J lost 5 bases, and 4 bases stayed unmatched. Germline assignment: CDR1 SNHLY and CDR2 FYNNEI. As DNA, the CDR3 is TGTGCCAGCAGTTGGACAGGGGAAGATCAGCCCCAGCATTTT. Amino acids: CASSWTGEDQPQHF. The full variable domain, completed using reference TRBV2 and TRBJ1-5, is EPEVTQTPSHQVTQMGQEVILRCVPISNHLYFYWYRQILGQKVEFLVSFYNNEISEKSEIFDDQFSVERPDGSNFTLKIRSTKLEDSAMYFCASSWTGEDQPQHFGDGTRLSIL.

The chain carries TRBV11-2 and TRBJ1-3; D gene unclear. V dropped 6 bases and J dropped 0 bases, with 9 bases sitting between them. The V gene's germline CDR1 is SGHAT and CDR2 FQNNGV. The CDR3 is 14 residues long. The CDR3 DNA reads as TGTGCCAGCAGGTTACTCTACTCTGGAAACACCATATATTTT. Protein: CASRLLYSGNTIYF.

In this sample, this clone turned up once. The rearrangement uses TRBV7-2 and TRBJ1-1, with 7 bases fitting TRBD1. The CDR3 contains 14 residues. Germline assignment: CDR1 SGHTA and CDR2 FQGNSA. J gave up 10 bases and V 5 bases, and 13 bases lay outside the gene matches. CDR3 region: CASSPQRIQGTAFF. In nucleotides, the CDR3 is TGTGCCAGCAGCCCTCAGCGGATACAGGGGACAGCTTTCTTT. The whole variable domain, filled in from reference TRBV7-2 and TRBJ1-1, reads GAGVSQSPSNKVTEKGKDVELRCDPISGHTALYWYRQSLGQGLEFLIYFQGNSAPDKSGLPSDRFSAERTGGSVSTLTIQRTQQEDSAVYLCASSPQRIQGTAFFGQGTRLTVV.

The chain carries TRBV28 and TRBJ2-1; weak D call: TRBD1 (5 bases). The CDR3 is made up of 17 amino acids. Germline CDR1 reads MDHEN; CDR2 reads SYDVKM. Trimming cost V 6 bases and J 2 bases, with 20 bases left between them. The CDR3 nucleotides are TGTGCCAGCAGAACGTATCGGACAAGATCTCCCTACAATGAGCAGTTCTTC. Its protein is CASRTYRTRSPYNEQFF.

The V gene is TRBV6-1, the J gene TRBJ1-6, with TRBD1 as a possible D gene (5 bases). Germline CDR1 MNHNS, CDR2 SASEGT. V shed 7 bases and J shed 7 bases, with 17 bases lying between them. The CDR3 has 15 residues. This CDR3 is CASNWGGRRNSPLHF. The CDR3 region has the DNA TGTGCCAGCAATTGGGGGGGACGGAGAAATTCACCCCTCCACTTT.

This clone was recorded a few times. This rearrangement joins TRBV5-1 to TRBJ2-5; unclear D gene. V lost 4 bases to trimming and J lost 4 bases, with 11 bases between them. The CDR3 sequence is 13 residues long. Germline assignment: CDR1 SGHRS and CDR2 YFSETQ. In nucleotides, the CDR3 is TGCGCCAGCAGCCTCCCCAGTCCAGAGACCCAGTACTTC. Translating gives CASSLPSPETQYF.